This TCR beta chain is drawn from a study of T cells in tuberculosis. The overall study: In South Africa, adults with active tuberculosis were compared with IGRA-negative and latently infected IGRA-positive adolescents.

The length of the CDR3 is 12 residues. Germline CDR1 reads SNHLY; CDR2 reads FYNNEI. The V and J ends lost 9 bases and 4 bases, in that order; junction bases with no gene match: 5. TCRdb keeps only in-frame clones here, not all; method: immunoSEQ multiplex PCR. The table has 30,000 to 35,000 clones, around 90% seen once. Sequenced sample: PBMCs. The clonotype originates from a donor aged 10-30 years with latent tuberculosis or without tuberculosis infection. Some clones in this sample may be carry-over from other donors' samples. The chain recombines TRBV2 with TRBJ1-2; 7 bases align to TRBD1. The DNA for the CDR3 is TGTGCCAGTTTCAGGGACAGCTATGGCTACACCTTC. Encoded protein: CASFRDSYGYTF.